These T cell receptor beta chains were read from a single sample in a study of blood T cells in healthy people across ages. TCRdb independently ran MiXCR on the 5' RACE reads; one entry per CDR3 protein. The sample shows about 730,000 distinct CDR3 sequences, 40% to 45% of them seen only once. Source material: blood. These receptors originate from a woman aged 55-69 years in good health. The CDR3 runs from the conserved cysteine through the conserved F or W. Each record gives: CDR3 protein, CDR3 DNA, CDR3 length, V gene, J gene, D gene, clone size. A D gene is named only where the DNA matches it firmly. Expanded clones are given a class, and other clones once, few, many or no size at all.

CDR3 protein: CASGTGGEETQYF; CDR3 DNA: TGTGCCAGCGGAACAGGGGGCGAAGAGACCCAGTACTTC; CDR3 length: 13; V gene: TRBV6-1; J gene: TRBJ2-5; D gene: TRBD1; clone size: NA
CDR3 protein: CASSLGHPYEQYF; CDR3 DNA: TGTGCCAGCAGCCTTGGACATCCCTACGAGCAGTACTTC; CDR3 length: 13; V gene: TRBV28; J gene: TRBJ2-7; D gene: NA; clone size: many
CDR3 protein: CASSPEGTNPTDTQYF; CDR3 DNA: TGTGCCAGCAGCCCAGAGGGGACCAATCCTACAGATACGCAGTATTTT; CDR3 length: 16; V gene: TRBV9; J gene: TRBJ2-3; D gene: NA; clone size: many
CDR3 protein: CATSRGGTSGGTYNEQFF; CDR3 DNA: TGTGCCACCAGCAGGGGGGGGACTAGCGGAGGGACGTACAATGAGCAGTTCTTC; CDR3 length: 18; V gene: TRBV15; J gene: TRBJ2-1; D gene: TRBD2; clone size: few
CDR3 protein: CSARDRALNYGYTF; CDR3 DNA: TGCAGTGCTAGAGATCGGGCCCTTAACTATGGCTACACCTTC; CDR3 length: 14; V gene: TRBV20-1; J gene: TRBJ1-2; D gene: NA; clone size: few
CDR3 protein: CASSPDRVGLFYGYTF; CDR3 DNA: TGTGCCAGCAGCCCTGATCGGGTCGGACTCTTCTATGGCTACACCTTC; CDR3 length: 16; V gene: TRBV11-2; J gene: TRBJ1-2; D gene: NA; clone size: NA
CDR3 protein: CASSSNPGQVNEKLFF; CDR3 DNA: TGTGCCAGCAGCAGCAATCCGGGACAGGTGAATGAAAAACTGTTTTTT; CDR3 length: 16; V gene: TRBV7-6; J gene: TRBJ1-4; D gene: TRBD1; clone size: NA
CDR3 protein: CSARDPTGVTNEKLFF; CDR3 DNA: TGCAGTGCTAGAGACCCAACAGGGGTCACCAATGAAAAACTGTTTTTT; CDR3 length: 16; V gene: TRBV20-1; J gene: TRBJ1-4; D gene: TRBD1; clone size: NA
CDR3 protein: CASIPGSGDTQYF; CDR3 DNA: TGTGCCAGCATCCCCGGGAGCGGAGATACGCAGTATTTT; CDR3 length: 13; V gene: TRBV7-8; J gene: TRBJ2-3; D gene: NA; clone size: NA
CDR3 protein: CASSLIVQETQFF; CDR3 DNA: TGTGCCAGCAGCTTAATCGTCCAAGAGACCCAGTTCTTC; CDR3 length: 13; V gene: TRBV7-3; J gene: TRBJ2-1; D gene: NA; clone size: NA
CDR3 protein: CSVDLAGGQETQYF; CDR3 DNA: TGCAGCGTTGATCTGGCGGGAGGGCAAGAGACCCAGTACTTC; CDR3 length: 14; V gene: TRBV29-1; J gene: TRBJ2-5; D gene: TRBD2; clone size: few
CDR3 protein: CASSLVSSGGLYEQFF; CDR3 DNA: TGCGCCAGCAGCTTGGTATCCAGCGGGGGGTTATATGAGCAGTTCTTC; CDR3 length: 16; V gene: TRBV5-1; J gene: TRBJ2-1; D gene: TRBD2; clone size: NA
CDR3 protein: CASRRDMGTEAFF; CDR3 DNA: TGTGCCAGCCGCAGGGATATGGGCACTGAAGCTTTCTTT; CDR3 length: 13; V gene: TRBV5-6; J gene: TRBJ1-1; D gene: NA; clone size: NA
CDR3 protein: CAISESNAGGSYGYTF; CDR3 DNA: TGTGCCATCAGTGAGTCGAACGCTGGCGGATCCTATGGCTACACCTTC; CDR3 length: 16; V gene: TRBV10-3; J gene: TRBJ1-2; D gene: NA; clone size: many
CDR3 protein: CASSQIQAMNTEAFF; CDR3 DNA: TGTGCCAGCAGCCAAATCCAGGCTATGAACACTGAAGCTTTCTTT; CDR3 length: 15; V gene: TRBV4-2; J gene: TRBJ1-1; D gene: NA; clone size: once
CDR3 protein: CASSVVQVTDTQYF; CDR3 DNA: TGTGCCAGCAGCGTAGTCCAGGTAACAGATACGCAGTATTTT; CDR3 length: 14; V gene: TRBV9; J gene: TRBJ2-3; D gene: NA; clone size: NA
CDR3 protein: CASSQEGAPGLAGSYNEQYF; CDR3 DNA: TGTGCCAGCAGCCAAGAAGGGGCTCCCGGACTAGCGGGATCCTACAATGAGCAGTACTTC; CDR3 length: 20; V gene: TRBV3-1; J gene: TRBJ2-7; D gene: TRBD2; clone size: NA
CDR3 protein: CSVDIGELFF; CDR3 DNA: TGCAGCGTTGACATCGGGGAGCTGTTTTTT; CDR3 length: 10; V gene: TRBV29-1; J gene: TRBJ2-2; D gene: NA; clone size: NA
CDR3 protein: CASSPEPALGYTF; CDR3 DNA: TGTGCCAGCTCACCGGAGCCCGCGCTGGGCTACACCTTC; CDR3 length: 13; V gene: TRBV18; J gene: TRBJ1-2; D gene: NA; clone size: NA
CDR3 protein: CAISHGYNEQFF; CDR3 DNA: TGTGCCATCAGCCATGGTTACAATGAGCAGTTCTTC; CDR3 length: 12; V gene: TRBV10-3; J gene: TRBJ2-1; D gene: NA; clone size: once
CDR3 protein: CASTAGWDYGYTF; CDR3 DNA: TGTGCCAGCACCGCCGGCTGGGACTATGGCTACACCTTC; CDR3 length: 13; V gene: TRBV7-9; J gene: TRBJ1-2; D gene: NA; clone size: few
CDR3 protein: CASSPTVDSYEQYF; CDR3 DNA: TGTGCCAGCTCACCGACAGTCGACTCCTACGAGCAGTACTTC; CDR3 length: 14; V gene: TRBV18; J gene: TRBJ2-7; D gene: NA; clone size: NA
CDR3 protein: CASSFQGIDYGYTF; CDR3 DNA: TGCGCCAGCAGCTTCCAGGGGATAGACTATGGCTACACCTTC; CDR3 length: 14; V gene: TRBV5-1; J gene: TRBJ1-2; D gene: NA; clone size: NA
CDR3 protein: CSARDRGGHPYEQYF; CDR3 DNA: TGCAGTGCTAGAGATCGTGGGGGGCATCCCTACGAGCAGTACTTC; CDR3 length: 15; V gene: TRBV20-1; J gene: TRBJ2-7; D gene: NA; clone size: once
CDR3 protein: CASSPQVGGVYEQYF; CDR3 DNA: TGCGCCAGCAGCCCCCAAGTTGGGGGCGTCTACGAGCAGTACTTC; CDR3 length: 15; V gene: TRBV5-1; J gene: TRBJ2-7; D gene: NA; clone size: NA
CDR3 protein: CASSLGLGRVGQETQYF; CDR3 DNA: TGTGCCAGCAGTTTAGGCCTCGGTAGGGTGGGTCAAGAGACCCAGTACTTC; CDR3 length: 17; V gene: TRBV12-3/TRBV12-4; J gene: TRBJ2-5; D gene: NA; clone size: NA
CDR3 protein: CASRAGTGVVETQYF; CDR3 DNA: TGTGCCAGCAGAGCCGGGACAGGGGTTGTAGAGACCCAGTACTTC; CDR3 length: 15; V gene: TRBV28; J gene: TRBJ2-5; D gene: TRBD1; clone size: NA
CDR3 protein: CASSQAITPGGLYF; CDR3 DNA: TGCGCCAGCAGCCAGGCCATCACCCCAGGGGGTTTGTACTTC; CDR3 length: 14; V gene: TRBV4-3; J gene: TRBJ2-5; D gene: TRBD1; clone size: few
CDR3 protein: CASSFPGSLFGCTF; CDR3 DNA: TGTGCCAGCAGCTTTCCAGGGAGTTTGTTCGGCTGCACCTTC; CDR3 length: 14; V gene: TRBV7-2; J gene: TRBJ1-2; D gene: NA; clone size: NA
CDR3 protein: CASSHGLAGGPYTDTQYF; CDR3 DNA: TGTGCCAGCAGCCACGGACTAGCGGGGGGCCCTTACACAGATACGCAGTATTTT; CDR3 length: 18; V gene: TRBV7-6; J gene: TRBJ2-3; D gene: TRBD2; clone size: NA
CDR3 protein: CSPGQGTYEQYF; CDR3 DNA: TGCAGCCCGGGACAGGGGACCTACGAGCAGTACTTC; CDR3 length: 12; V gene: TRBV20-1; J gene: TRBJ2-7; D gene: TRBD1; clone size: once
CDR3 protein: CASSLEPEEKLFF; CDR3 DNA: TGTGCCAGCAGCTTAGAACCTGAGGAAAAACTGTTTTTT; CDR3 length: 13; V gene: TRBV7-2; J gene: TRBJ1-4; D gene: NA; clone size: NA
CDR3 protein: CSAAAMTSFQTQYF; CDR3 DNA: TGCAGTGCCGCCGCGATGACTAGCTTTCAGACCCAGTACTTC; CDR3 length: 14; V gene: TRBV20-1; J gene: TRBJ2-5; D gene: TRBD2; clone size: once
CDR3 protein: CASSQEHWETQYF; CDR3 DNA: TGCGCCAGCAGCCAAGAACACTGGGAGACCCAGTACTTC; CDR3 length: 13; V gene: TRBV4-3; J gene: TRBJ2-5; D gene: NA; clone size: NA
CDR3 protein: CASSLLGDSYEQYF; CDR3 DNA: TGTGCCAGCAGTTTATTGGGGGATTCCTACGAGCAGTACTTC; CDR3 length: 14; V gene: TRBV12-3/TRBV12-4; J gene: TRBJ2-7; D gene: NA; clone size: NA
CDR3 protein: CASRRADLNTEAFF; CDR3 DNA: TGTGCCAGCAGAAGAGCTGACCTGAACACTGAAGCTTTCTTT; CDR3 length: 14; V gene: TRBV6-1; J gene: TRBJ1-1; D gene: NA; clone size: few
CDR3 protein: CASSPGLKDTQYF; CDR3 DNA: TGTGCCAGCAGCCCCGGACTCAAAGATACGCAGTATTTT; CDR3 length: 13; V gene: TRBV7-2; J gene: TRBJ2-3; D gene: NA; clone size: NA
CDR3 protein: CASILRPEGETQYF; CDR3 DNA: TGTGCCAGCATCCTACGGCCCGAAGGAGAGACCCAGTACTTC; CDR3 length: 14; V gene: TRBV6-6; J gene: TRBJ2-5; D gene: NA; clone size: NA
CDR3 protein: CATSRGSGRREETQYF; CDR3 DNA: TGTGCCACCAGCAGAGGCTCGGGCCGGCGGGAGGAGACCCAGTACTTC; CDR3 length: 16; V gene: TRBV15; J gene: TRBJ2-5; D gene: TRBD2; clone size: NA
CDR3 protein: CASSYDGTGNYGYTF; CDR3 DNA: TGTGCCAGCAGCTACGACGGGACAGGGAACTATGGCTACACCTTC; CDR3 length: 15; V gene: TRBV7-2; J gene: TRBJ1-2; D gene: TRBD1; clone size: NA
CDR3 protein: CASSYTIGQGGSYEQYF; CDR3 DNA: TGTGCCAGCAGTTACACTATCGGACAGGGCGGGTCCTACGAGCAGTACTTC; CDR3 length: 17; V gene: TRBV6-6; J gene: TRBJ2-7; D gene: TRBD1; clone size: NA
CDR3 protein: CASSQDHRGGEQYF; CDR3 DNA: TGCGCCAGCAGCCAAGACCATCGGGGCGGCGAGCAGTACTTC; CDR3 length: 14; V gene: TRBV4-3; J gene: TRBJ2-7; D gene: NA; clone size: few
CDR3 protein: CASSSTGGLGGDGYTF; CDR3 DNA: TGTGCCAGCAGCTCCACCGGTGGCCTCGGAGGGGATGGCTACACCTTC; CDR3 length: 16; V gene: TRBV7-9; J gene: TRBJ1-2; D gene: NA; clone size: NA
CDR3 protein: CASEDRGRNTEAFF; CDR3 DNA: TGTGCCAGCGAGGATCGAGGAAGGAACACTGAAGCTTTCTTT; CDR3 length: 14; V gene: TRBV27; J gene: TRBJ1-1; D gene: NA; clone size: NA
CDR3 protein: CASTHPGTYNEQFF; CDR3 DNA: TGTGCCAGCACCCACCCTGGGACCTACAATGAGCAGTTCTTC; CDR3 length: 14; V gene: TRBV6-6; J gene: TRBJ2-1; D gene: NA; clone size: NA
CDR3 protein: CAISRGVSYNEQFF; CDR3 DNA: TGTGCCATCAGTAGGGGGGTCTCCTACAATGAGCAGTTCTTC; CDR3 length: 14; V gene: TRBV10-3; J gene: TRBJ2-1; D gene: NA; clone size: few